The source of this TCR beta chain is a study of glioma-infiltrating T cells listed by TCRdb under 2016. The study in broad terms: Glioma tissue, non-neoplastic brain tissue and matched peripheral blood mononuclear cells were used as sources from which TCR alpha- and beta-chain repertoires were sequenced. Three low-grade glioma patients, roughly eight primary glioblastoma patients and three non-glioma patients contributing non-neoplastic brain tissue were included in the paired cohort. To measure how far tissue and blood T-cell populations diverged, each tissue-infiltrating repertoire was compared against the peripheral blood repertoire of the same patient.

CDR1 and CDR2, per the germline V gene (reference sequence), are LNHDA and SQIVND. Cut back by 9 bases and 6 bases, the V and J ends lie 12 bases apart. Including the terminal cysteine and phenylalanine, the CDR3 comprises 12 residues. The sequence is cut down to CDR3 DNA, 36 bases in frame from base 1. This clonotype is medium-sized (0.01 to 0.1%) in terms of sample share. Its antigen has not been determined. Nothing much larger sits one base from this clone, and base qualities are not available. Paper-wide results and their limitations: Very few CDR3 sequences were found to be shared between tissue and blood, and this scarcity was attributed to high CDR3 diversity and limited sampling. Group comparisons were based on small numbers of patients: three non-neoplastic, three low-grade glioma and about eight glioblastoma patients. VJ-independent divergence between tissue and blood was lower than expected in non-neoplastic patients but higher than expected in all gliomas, particularly low-grade gliomas.

TCR alpha and beta CDR3 regions were amplified with the iRepertoire nested amplicon-rescue multiplex PCR (arm-PCR) platform from RNA. The input for one-step reverse transcription and amplification was about 95-450 ng of tissue mRNA or PBMC total RNA. Following bead purification, Illumina adapters were added through a secondary multiplex PCR, and the libraries were then gel-purified between 200 and 400 bp. Demultiplexing relied on internal 6-nucleotide barcodes carried by the libraries. The libraries were sequenced on an Illumina MiSeq using 2x220 or 2x250 nucleotide paired-end reads. On the authors' methods: Paired reads were merged using FLASH 1.2.11 and aligned with BWA-MEM to the GRCh37 human genome, and TRA and TRB reads were then extracted. For V and J assignment, an IMGT-derived reference of cassette sequences and CDR3 motifs that included pseudogenes was used. Three-frame translation of reads was performed, and productive CDR3s were defined as those with a C...FGXG motif and no stop codons. A clonotype was defined as a unique combination of a V-J cassette pair and a CDR3 amino acid sequence. Reads were filtered by Hamming distance, thresholded by each sample's sequence error rate in mapped regions. TCRdb's own reprocessing of the public reads used fastp at Q25 and MiXCR and kept productive beta chains. CDR3 protein sequences are deduplicated, and each keeps its most common genes and DNA. Here the V and J calls rest on TCRdb's processing, not on the authors' analysis. This sample is represented by some 10,000 distinct CDR3 sequences; 56% of them were singletons. The ten top clones hold 20% to 25% of the sample.

This sequence originates from a human donor with low-grade glioma or glioblastoma, undergoing nonglioma brain surgery, or in good health (not recorded which). The V and J segments used are TRBV19 and TRBJ1-5; the D gene is perhaps TRBD1, from 5 matching bases. Sequencing was carried out using glioma tissue, nonneoplastic brain tissue, or PBMCs (not recorded which). The CDR3 sequence is CASRDGLQPQHF. In nucleotide form, the sequence is TGTGCCAGCAGGGACGGACTTCAGCCCCAGCATTTT.